This is a list of T cell receptor beta chains from one sample in a study of cytomegalovirus exposure and HLA in healthy donors. Sequenced by immunoSEQ multiplex PCR; TCRdb stores in-frame clones only, minus some. The sample holds some 110,000 clones, roughly a tenth seen once. The sequenced sample was PBMCs. The receptors derive from a man aged 40-49 years in good health and CMV-seropositive. The conserved cysteine and the conserved F or W are not part of the CDR3 here. The order of the fields is J gene, V gene, D gene, CDR3 protein. A D gene is named only where the DNA matches it firmly.

J gene: TRBJ1-1; V gene: TRBV2; D gene: NA; CDR3 protein: ASSEEGVRAF
J gene: TRBJ2-7; V gene: TRBV29-1; D gene: TRBD2; CDR3 protein: SAALGTSGYEQY
J gene: TRBJ2-7; V gene: TRBV5-6; D gene: TRBD2; CDR3 protein: ASTSGSFEQY
J gene: TRBJ2-7; V gene: TRBV19; D gene: NA; CDR3 protein: ASSEVALPYEQY
J gene: TRBJ2-5; V gene: TRBV14; D gene: NA; CDR3 protein: ASSRGVETQY
J gene: TRBJ2-7; V gene: TRBV7-2; D gene: TRBD2; CDR3 protein: ASSPLADAYEQY
J gene: TRBJ2-1; V gene: TRBV2; D gene: NA; CDR3 protein: ASSENGGQWF
J gene: NA; V gene: TRBV5-1; D gene: NA; CDR3 protein: ASSLTGSEPYEQY
J gene: TRBJ2-2; V gene: TRBV4-2; D gene: NA; CDR3 protein: ASSQEPMDSMNTGELF
J gene: TRBJ1-5; V gene: TRBV19; D gene: NA; CDR3 protein: ASSIRGGNQPQH
J gene: TRBJ2-5; V gene: TRBV5-4; D gene: TRBD1; CDR3 protein: ASSKGDRGQETQY